The rows below give T cell receptor beta chains drawn from one sample of a study of shared T cell receptors in the human thymus. Generated by immunoSEQ multiplex PCR, the TCRdb table keeps only in-frame clones and is missing some. Among about 380,000 clones listed, approximately 95% were seen once. The sequencing input was thymocytes. The receptors shown here come from a human donor. Each CDR3 is given with its conserved first and last residue. Some rows have no size entry. The others give once, few or many, or a class for an expanded clone.

CASSPRFRAGGELFF TRBJ2-2 once TRBV6-5
CASSVRQGVNYGYTF TRBJ1-2 NA TRBV6-4
CAWSWGGLREAPGETQYF TRBJ2-5 NA TRBV30
CASSDWHRVNTEAFF TRBJ1-1 NA TRBV2
CASSSNAHGTLNTGELFF TRBJ2-2 NA TRBV7-2
CASSLDRAPGGIGEQFF TRBJ2-1 NA TRBV11-2
CASRDQETQYF TRBJ2-5 NA TRBV27
CASSDGFGNEQFF TRBJ2-1 NA TRBV6-4
CASSQDPTGVSGAFF TRBJ1-1 once TRBV4-1
CASSSRDRASLTYNEQFF TRBJ2-1 NA TRBV28
CASSLAARMDTEAFF TRBJ1-1 NA TRBV5-1
CASPKEQGTNQPQHF TRBJ1-5 NA TRBV25-1